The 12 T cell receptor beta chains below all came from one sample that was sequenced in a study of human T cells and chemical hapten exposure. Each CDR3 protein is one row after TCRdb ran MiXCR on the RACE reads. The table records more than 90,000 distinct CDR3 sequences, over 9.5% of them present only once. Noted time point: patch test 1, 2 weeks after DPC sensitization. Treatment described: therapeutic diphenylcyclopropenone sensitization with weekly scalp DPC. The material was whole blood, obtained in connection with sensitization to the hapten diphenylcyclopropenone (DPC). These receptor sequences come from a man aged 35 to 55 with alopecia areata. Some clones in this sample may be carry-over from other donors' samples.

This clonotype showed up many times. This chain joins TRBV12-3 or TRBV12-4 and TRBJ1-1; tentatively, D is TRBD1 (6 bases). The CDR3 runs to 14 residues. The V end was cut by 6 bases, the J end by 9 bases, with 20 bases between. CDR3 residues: CASSPFLRGAKAFF. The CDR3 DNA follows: TGTGCCAGCAGCCCATTCCTCCGGGGGGCTAAAGCTTTCTTT.

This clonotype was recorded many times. CDR3 in amino acids: CSVPQRGLDGYTF. DNA of the CDR3: TGCAGCGTTCCCCAACGAGGACTGGATGGCTACACCTTC. The chain carries TRBV29-1 and TRBJ1-2; D ambiguous. Germline values: CDR1 SQVTM, CDR2 ANQGSEA. The CDR3 has 13 residues. V lost 5 bases to trimming and J lost 6 bases, with 16 bases between them.

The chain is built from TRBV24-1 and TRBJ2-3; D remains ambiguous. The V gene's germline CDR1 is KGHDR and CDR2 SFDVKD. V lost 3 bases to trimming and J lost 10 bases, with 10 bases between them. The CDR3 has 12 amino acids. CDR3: CATSDTAPSQYF. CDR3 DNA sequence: TGTGCCACCAGTGATACGGCTCCGTCGCAGTATTTT.

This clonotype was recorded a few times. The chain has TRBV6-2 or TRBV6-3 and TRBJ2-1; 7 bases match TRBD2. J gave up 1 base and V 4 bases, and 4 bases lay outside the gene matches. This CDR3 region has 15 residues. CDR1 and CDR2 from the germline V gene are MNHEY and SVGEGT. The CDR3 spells CASSSTSASYNEQFF. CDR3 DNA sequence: TGTGCCAGCAGTTCCACTAGCGCGTCCTACAATGAGCAGTTCTTC.

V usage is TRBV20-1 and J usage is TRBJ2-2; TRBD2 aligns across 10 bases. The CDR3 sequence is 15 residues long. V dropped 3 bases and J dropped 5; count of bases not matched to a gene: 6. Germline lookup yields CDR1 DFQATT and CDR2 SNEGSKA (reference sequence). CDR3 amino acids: CSASLAGDWTGELFF. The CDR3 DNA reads TGCAGTGCTAGTCTAGCGGGAGATTGGACCGGGGAGCTGTTTTTT.

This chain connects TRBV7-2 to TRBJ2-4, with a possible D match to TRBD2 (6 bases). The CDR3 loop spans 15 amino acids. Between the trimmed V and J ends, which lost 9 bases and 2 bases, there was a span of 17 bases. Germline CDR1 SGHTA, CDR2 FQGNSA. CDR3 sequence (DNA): TGTGCCAGTACGACGGAGGGGTCCCCCAAAAACATTCAGTACTTC. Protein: CASTTEGSPKNIQYF.

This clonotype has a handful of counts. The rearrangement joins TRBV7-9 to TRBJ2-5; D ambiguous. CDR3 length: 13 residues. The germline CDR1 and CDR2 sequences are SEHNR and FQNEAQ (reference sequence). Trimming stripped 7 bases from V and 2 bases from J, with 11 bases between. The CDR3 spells CASTEVGQETQYF. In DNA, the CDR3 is TGTGCCAGCACCGAAGTCGGTCAAGAGACCCAGTACTTC.

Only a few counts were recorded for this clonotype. In DNA form, the CDR3 reads TGTGCCAGCAGCCCCTCGGTAGCGGGTAACAATGAGCAGTTCTTC. This sequence encodes CASSPSVAGNNEQFF. The V and J genes are TRBV6-1 and TRBJ2-1; 7 positions match TRBD2. V dropped 6 bases and J dropped 5; count of bases not matched to a gene: 10. This CDR3 comprises 15 residues. Germline V gene data show CDR1 as MNHNS and CDR2 as SASEGT.

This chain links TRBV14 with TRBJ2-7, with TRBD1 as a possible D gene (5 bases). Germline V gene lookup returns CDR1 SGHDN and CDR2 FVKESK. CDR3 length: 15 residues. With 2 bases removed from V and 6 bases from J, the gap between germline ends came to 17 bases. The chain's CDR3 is CASSQYLGRAGEQYF. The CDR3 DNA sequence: TGTGCCAGCAGCCAATATCTGGGCAGGGCTGGCGAGCAGTACTTC.

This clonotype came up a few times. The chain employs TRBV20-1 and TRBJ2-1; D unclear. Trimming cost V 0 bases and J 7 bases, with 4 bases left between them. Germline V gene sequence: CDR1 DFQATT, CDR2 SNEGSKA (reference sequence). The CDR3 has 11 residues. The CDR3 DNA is TGCAGTGCTAGAGAACTAAATGAGCAGTTCTTC. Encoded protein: CSARELNEQFF.

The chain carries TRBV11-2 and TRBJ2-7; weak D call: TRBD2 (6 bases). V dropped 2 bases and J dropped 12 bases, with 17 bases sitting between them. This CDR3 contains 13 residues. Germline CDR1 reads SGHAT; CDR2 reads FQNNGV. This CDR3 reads CASSLPGTPPSYF. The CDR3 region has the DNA TGTGCCAGCAGCTTACCCGGGACTCCCCCTTCGTACTTC.

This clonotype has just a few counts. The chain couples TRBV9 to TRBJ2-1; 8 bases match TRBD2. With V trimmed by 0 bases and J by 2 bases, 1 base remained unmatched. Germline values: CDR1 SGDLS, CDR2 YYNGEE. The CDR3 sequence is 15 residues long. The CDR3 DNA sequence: TGTGCCAGCAGCGTAGTCGGGAGGGCCTACAATGAGCAGTTCTTC. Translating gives CASSVVGRAYNEQFF.